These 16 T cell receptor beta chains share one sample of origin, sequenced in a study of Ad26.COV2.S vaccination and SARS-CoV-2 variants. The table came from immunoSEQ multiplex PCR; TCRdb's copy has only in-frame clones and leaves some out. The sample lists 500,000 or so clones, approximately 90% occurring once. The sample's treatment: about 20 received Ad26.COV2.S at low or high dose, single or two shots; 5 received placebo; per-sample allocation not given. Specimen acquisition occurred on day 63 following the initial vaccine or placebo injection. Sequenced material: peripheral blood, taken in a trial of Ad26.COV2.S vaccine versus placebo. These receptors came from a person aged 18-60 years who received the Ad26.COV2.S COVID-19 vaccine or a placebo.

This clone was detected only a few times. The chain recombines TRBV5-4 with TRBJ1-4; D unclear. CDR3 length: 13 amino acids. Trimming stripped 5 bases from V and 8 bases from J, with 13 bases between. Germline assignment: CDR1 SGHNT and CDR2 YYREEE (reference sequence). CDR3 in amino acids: CASSWRPAEKLFF. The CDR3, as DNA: TGTGCCAGCAGTTGGCGTCCAGCCGAAAAACTGTTTTTT.

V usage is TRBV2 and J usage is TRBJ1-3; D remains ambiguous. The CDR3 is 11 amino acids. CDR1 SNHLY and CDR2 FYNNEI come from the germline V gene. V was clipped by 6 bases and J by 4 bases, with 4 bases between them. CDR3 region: CASRGGNTIYF. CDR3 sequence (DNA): TGTGCCAGCAGGGGCGGAAACACCATATATTTT. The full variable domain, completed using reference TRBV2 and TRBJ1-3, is EPEVTQTPSHQVTQMGQEVILRCVPISNHLYFYWYRQILGQKVEFLVSFYNNEISEKSEIFDDQFSVERPDGSNFTLKIRSTKLEDSAMYFCASRGGNTIYFGEGSWLTVV.

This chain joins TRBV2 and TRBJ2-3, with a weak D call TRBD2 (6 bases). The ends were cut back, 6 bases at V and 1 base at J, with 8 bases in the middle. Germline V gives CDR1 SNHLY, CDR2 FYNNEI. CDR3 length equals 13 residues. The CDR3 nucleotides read TGTGCCAGCAGGCCGGGGGGCACAGATACGCAGTATTTT. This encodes CASRPGGTDTQYF.

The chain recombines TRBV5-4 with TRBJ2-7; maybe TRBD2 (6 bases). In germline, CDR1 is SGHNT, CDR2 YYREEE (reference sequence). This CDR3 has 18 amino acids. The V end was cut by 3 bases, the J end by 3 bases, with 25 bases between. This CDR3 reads CASSSPSNLEGGFYEQYF. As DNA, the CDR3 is TGTGCCAGCAGCTCACCTTCCAATTTGGAGGGAGGTTTCTACGAGCAGTACTTC.

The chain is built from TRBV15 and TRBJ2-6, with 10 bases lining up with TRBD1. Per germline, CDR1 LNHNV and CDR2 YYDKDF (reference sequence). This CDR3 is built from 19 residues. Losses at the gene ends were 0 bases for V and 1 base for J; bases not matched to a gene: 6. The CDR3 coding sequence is TGTGCCACCAGCAGAGACCCGGGACAGGGGAGGTCTGGGGCCAACGTCCTGACTTTC. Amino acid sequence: CATSRDPGQGRSGANVLTF.

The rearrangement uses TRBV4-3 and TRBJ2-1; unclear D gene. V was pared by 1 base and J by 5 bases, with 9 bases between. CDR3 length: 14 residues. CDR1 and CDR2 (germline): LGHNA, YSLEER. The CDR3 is CASSQGVRNNEQFF. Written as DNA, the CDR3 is TGCGCCAGCAGCCAAGGGGTTAGGAACAATGAGCAGTTCTTC.

The CDR3 DNA sequence: TGTGCCAGCAGCTTACGTAGGAGGCTAGCGCACGACTACAATGAGCAGTTCTTC. It codes for CASSLRRRLAHDYNEQFF. The chain links TRBV5-8 to TRBJ2-1; D might be TRBD2 (6 bases). Trimming cost V 2 bases and J 3 bases, with 21 bases left between them. CDR3 length equals 18 residues. Germline CDR1 is SGHTS and CDR2 is YDEGEE.

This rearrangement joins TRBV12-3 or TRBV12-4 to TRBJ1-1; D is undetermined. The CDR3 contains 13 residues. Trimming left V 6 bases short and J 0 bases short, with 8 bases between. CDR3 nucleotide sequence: TGTGCCAGCAGGCTGACCATGAACACTGAAGCTTTCTTT. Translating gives CASRLTMNTEAFF.

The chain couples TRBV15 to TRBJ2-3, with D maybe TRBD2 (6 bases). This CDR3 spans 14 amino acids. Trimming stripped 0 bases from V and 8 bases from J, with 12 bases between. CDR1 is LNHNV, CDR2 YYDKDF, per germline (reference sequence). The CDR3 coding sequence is TGTGCCACCAGCAGAGAACCCAGGGACTCTACGCAGTATTTT. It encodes CATSREPRDSTQYF.

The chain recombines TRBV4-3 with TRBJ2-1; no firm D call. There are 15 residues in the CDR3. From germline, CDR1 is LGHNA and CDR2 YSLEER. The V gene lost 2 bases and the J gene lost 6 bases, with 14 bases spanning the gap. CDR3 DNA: TGCGCCAGCAGCCAATTCGGCGGAATACCCAATGAGCAGTTCTTC. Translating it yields CASSQFGGIPNEQFF.

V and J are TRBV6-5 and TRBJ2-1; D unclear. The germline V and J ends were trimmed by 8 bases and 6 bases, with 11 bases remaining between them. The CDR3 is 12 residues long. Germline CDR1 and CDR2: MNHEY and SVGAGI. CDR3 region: CASRNNPNEQFF. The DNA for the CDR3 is TGTGCCAGCCGCAATAACCCCAATGAGCAGTTCTTC.

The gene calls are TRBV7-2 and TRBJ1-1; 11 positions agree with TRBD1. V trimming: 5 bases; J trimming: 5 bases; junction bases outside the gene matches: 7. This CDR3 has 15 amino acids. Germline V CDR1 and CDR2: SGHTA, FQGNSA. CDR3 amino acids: CASSPTGTGGTEAFF. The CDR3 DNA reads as TGTGCCAGCAGCCCAACCGGGACAGGGGGGACTGAAGCTTTCTTT.

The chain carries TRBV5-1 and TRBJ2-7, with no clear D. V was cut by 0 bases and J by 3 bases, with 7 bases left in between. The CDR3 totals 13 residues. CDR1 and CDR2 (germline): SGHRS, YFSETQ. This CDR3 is CASSLGKNYEQYF. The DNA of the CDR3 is TGCGCCAGCAGCTTGGGCAAGAACTACGAGCAGTACTTC.

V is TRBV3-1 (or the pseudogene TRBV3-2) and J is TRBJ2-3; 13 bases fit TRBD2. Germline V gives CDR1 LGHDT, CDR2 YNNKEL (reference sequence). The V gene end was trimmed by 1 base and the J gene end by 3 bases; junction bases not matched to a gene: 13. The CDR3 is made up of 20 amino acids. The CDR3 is CASSQGAGLAGRWGTDTQYF. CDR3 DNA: TGTGCCAGCAGCCAAGGGGCGGGACTAGCGGGAAGATGGGGGACAGATACGCAGTATTTT.

The chain's CDR3 is CATSSRVDTQYF. The CDR3 region has the DNA TGTGCCACCAGCAGCCGGGTGGATACGCAGTATTTT. V and J are TRBV15 and TRBJ2-3; D remains unclear. The CDR3 is made up of 12 amino acids. From germline, CDR1 is LNHNV and CDR2 YYDKDF (reference sequence). Between the trimmed V and J ends, which lost 3 bases and 6 bases, there was a span of 7 bases.

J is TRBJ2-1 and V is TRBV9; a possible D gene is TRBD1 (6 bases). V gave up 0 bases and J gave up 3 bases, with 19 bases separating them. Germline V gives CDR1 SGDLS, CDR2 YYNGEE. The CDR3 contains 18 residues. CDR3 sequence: CASSVAAGGGKGYNEQFF. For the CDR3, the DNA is TGTGCCAGCAGCGTAGCGGCCGGTGGGGGCAAGGGCTACAATGAGCAGTTCTTC.